Sequencing of this T cell receptor beta chain was carried out in a study of a mutant IDH1 vaccine in newly diagnosed glioma. This CDR3 has 16 residues. From germline, CDR1 is ENHRY and CDR2 SYGVKD. The germline V and J ends were trimmed by 0 bases and 0 bases, with 8 bases remaining between them. TCRdb's copy holds only in-frame clones and misses some; the assay was immunoSEQ multiplex PCR. The table shows tens of thousands of clones, with almost 85% occurring only once. Time point given: week 23, last vaccination. Each dose delivered 300 ug of mutant IDH1 20-mer peptide subcutaneously with imiquimod. For this clone: The antigen is undetermined.

The sequencing here drew on PBMCs, taken from a glioma patient whose treatment included an IDH1 peptide vaccine. This TCR derives from a man aged 30-40 years with glioma. This sequence joins TRBV10-3 and TRBJ2-2, with unresolved D. The CDR3 is CAISESRTANTGELFF. CDR3 nucleotides: TGTGCCATCAGTGAGTCGAGGACGGCGAACACCGGGGAGCTGTTTTTT.